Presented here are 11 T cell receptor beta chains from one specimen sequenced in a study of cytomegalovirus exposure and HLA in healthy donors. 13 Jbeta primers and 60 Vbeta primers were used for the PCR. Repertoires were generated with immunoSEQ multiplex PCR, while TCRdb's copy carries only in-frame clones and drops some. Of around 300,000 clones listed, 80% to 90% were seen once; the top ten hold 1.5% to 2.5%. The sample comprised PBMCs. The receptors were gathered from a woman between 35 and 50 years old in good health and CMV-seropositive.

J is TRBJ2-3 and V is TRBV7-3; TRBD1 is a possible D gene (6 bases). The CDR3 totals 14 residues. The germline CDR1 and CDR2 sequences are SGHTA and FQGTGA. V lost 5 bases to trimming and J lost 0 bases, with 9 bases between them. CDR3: CASSATGSTDTQYF. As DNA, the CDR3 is TGTGCCAGCAGCGCCACAGGGAGCACAGATACGCAGTATTTT.

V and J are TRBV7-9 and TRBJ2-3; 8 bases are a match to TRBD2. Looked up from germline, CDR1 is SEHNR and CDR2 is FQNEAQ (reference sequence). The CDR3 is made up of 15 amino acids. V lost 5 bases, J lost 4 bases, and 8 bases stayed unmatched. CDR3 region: CASSLDGGAADTQYF. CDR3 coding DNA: TGTGCCAGCAGCCTGGACGGGGGGGCCGCAGATACGCAGTATTTT.

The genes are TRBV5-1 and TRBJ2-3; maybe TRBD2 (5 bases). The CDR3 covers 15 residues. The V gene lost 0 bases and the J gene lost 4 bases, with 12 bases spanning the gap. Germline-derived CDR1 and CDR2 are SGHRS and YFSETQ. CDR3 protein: CASSLGGSRADTQYF. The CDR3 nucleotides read TGCGCCAGCAGCTTGGGAGGGAGTAGGGCAGATACGCAGTATTTT.

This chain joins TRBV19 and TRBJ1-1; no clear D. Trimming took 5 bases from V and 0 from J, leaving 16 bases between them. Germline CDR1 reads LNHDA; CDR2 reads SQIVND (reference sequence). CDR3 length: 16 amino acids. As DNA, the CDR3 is TGTGCCAGTAGTCGCACGAGAGGGCCTATGAACACTGAAGCTTTCTTT. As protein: CASSRTRGPMNTEAFF.

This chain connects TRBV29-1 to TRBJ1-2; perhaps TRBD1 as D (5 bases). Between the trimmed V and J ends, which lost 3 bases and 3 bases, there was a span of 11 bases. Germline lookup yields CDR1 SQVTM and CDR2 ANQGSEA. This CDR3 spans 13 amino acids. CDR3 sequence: CSVDSGGDYGYTF. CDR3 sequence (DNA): TGCAGCGTTGATTCGGGGGGAGACTATGGCTACACCTTC. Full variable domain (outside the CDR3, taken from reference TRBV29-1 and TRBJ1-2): SAVISQKPSRDICQRGTSLTIQCQVDSQVTMMFWYRQQPGQSLTLIATANQGSEATYESGFVIDKFPISRPNLTFSTLTVSNMSPEDSSIYLCSVDSGGDYGYTFGSGTRLTVV.

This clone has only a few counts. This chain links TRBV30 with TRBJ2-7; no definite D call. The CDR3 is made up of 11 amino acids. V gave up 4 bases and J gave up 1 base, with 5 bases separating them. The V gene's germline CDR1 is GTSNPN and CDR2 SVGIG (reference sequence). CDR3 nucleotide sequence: TGTGCCTGGACAGGATCCTACGAGCAGTACTTC. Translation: CAWTGSYEQYF.

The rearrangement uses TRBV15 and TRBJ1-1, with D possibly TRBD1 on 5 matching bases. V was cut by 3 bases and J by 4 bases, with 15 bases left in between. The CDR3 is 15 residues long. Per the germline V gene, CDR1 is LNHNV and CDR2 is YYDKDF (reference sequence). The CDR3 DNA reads TGTGCCACCAGCAGTTCTTGGGGGAGGAGCACTGAAGCTTTCTTT. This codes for CATSSSWGRSTEAFF.

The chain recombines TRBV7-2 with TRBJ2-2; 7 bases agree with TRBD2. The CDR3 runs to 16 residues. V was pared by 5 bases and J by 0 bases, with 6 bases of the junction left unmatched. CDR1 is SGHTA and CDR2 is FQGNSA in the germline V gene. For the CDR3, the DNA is TGTGCCAGCAGCCCTGGACTAGTAACGAACACCGGGGAGCTGTTTTTT. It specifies CASSPGLVTNTGELFF.

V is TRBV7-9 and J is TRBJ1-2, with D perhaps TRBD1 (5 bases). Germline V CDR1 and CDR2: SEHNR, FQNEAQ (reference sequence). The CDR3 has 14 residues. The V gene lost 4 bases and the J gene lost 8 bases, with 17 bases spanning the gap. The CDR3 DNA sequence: TGTGCCAGCAGCTATACGGCGGGGGGAGAGGGCTACACCTTC. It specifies CASSYTAGGEGYTF.

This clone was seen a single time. In nucleotides, the CDR3 is TGTGCCAGCAGAATTGGGGGAGGTGAGCAGTTCTTC. This encodes CASRIGGGEQFF. This chain joins TRBV11-2 and TRBJ2-1; possible D gene TRBD2, 6 bases. The CDR3 is 12 residues long. CDR1 SGHAT and CDR2 FQNNGV come from the germline V gene. V was trimmed by 6 bases and J by 9 bases, leaving 12 bases between them.

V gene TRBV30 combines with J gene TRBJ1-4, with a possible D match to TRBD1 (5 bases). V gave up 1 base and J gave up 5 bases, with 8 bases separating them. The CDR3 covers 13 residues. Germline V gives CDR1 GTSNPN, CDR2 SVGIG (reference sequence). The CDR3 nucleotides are TGTGCCTGGAGTGGACAGTTAAATGAAAAACTGTTTTTT. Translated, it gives CAWSGQLNEKLFF. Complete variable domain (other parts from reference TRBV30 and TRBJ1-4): SQTIHQWPATLVQPVGSPLSLECTVEGTSNPNLYWYRQAAGRGLQLLFYSVGIGQISSEVPQNLSASRPQDRQFILSSKKLLLSDSGFYLCAWSGQLNEKLFFGSGTQLSVL.